These 18 T cell receptor beta chains were sequenced from one sample in a study of blood T cell repertoires in COVID-19. Sequencing used immunoSEQ multiplex PCR; TCRdb keeps in-frame clones, though not all of them. The table lists around 98,000 clones, nearly 90% of them singletons. Sequencing used peripheral blood. The receptors shown here come from a man between 65 and 85 years old with acute or convalescent COVID-19.

The chain links TRBV6-1 to TRBJ2-7, with no clear D. This CDR3 has 14 amino acids. Germline values: CDR1 MNHNS, CDR2 SASEGT. V lost 2 bases and J 0 bases, leaving 8 bases between the germline ends. CDR3 in DNA: TGTGCCAGCAGTGAACAGATAAGCTCCTACGAGCAGTACTTC. It translates to CASSEQISSYEQYF.

This rearrangement joins TRBV11-2 to TRBJ2-2; tentatively, D is TRBD1 (6 bases). The ends were cut back, 7 bases at V and 1 base at J, with 16 bases in the middle. This CDR3 has 16 residues. The germline V gene has CDR1 SGHAT and CDR2 FQNNGV. The CDR3 bases are TGTGCCAGCACCCTCAGGGGCGCAGGGAACACCGGGGAGCTGTTTTTT. The encoded protein is CASTLRGAGNTGELFF.

V is TRBV10-1 and J is TRBJ2-1; the match to TRBD2 covers 10 bases. Germline V gene lookup returns CDR1 WNHNN and CDR2 SYGVQD (reference sequence). After removal of 6 bases from V and 10 bases from J, the junction contained 9 bases not matched to a gene. This CDR3 is 14 amino acids long. CDR3 nucleotide sequence: TGCGCCAGCAGCCTAGCGGGGGACGTAGGGGAGCAGTTCTTC. Its translation: CASSLAGDVGEQFF.

V usage is TRBV9 and J usage is TRBJ2-3; D may be TRBD2 (7 bases). Trimming removed 0 bases from V and 2 bases from J, with 13 bases in between. CDR3 length: 16 amino acids. Looked up from germline, CDR1 is SGDLS and CDR2 is YYNGEE. The CDR3 reads CASSVEVGGATDTQYF. The CDR3 coding sequence is TGTGCCAGCAGCGTAGAAGTGGGGGGGGCCACAGATACGCAGTATTTT.

This chain connects TRBV5-1 to TRBJ2-1; no reliable D call. Looked up from germline, CDR1 is SGHRS and CDR2 is YFSETQ. The CDR3 consists of 17 residues. The V end was cut by 0 bases, the J end by 0 bases, with 13 bases between. The DNA for the CDR3 is TGCGCCAGCAGCTTGGCGGGTACCCTCAGCTCCTACAATGAGCAGTTCTTC. Its translation: CASSLAGTLSSYNEQFF.

V is TRBV6-6 and J is TRBJ1-5; TRBD1 matches 7 bases. This CDR3 has 17 residues. Per germline, CDR1 MNHNY and CDR2 SVGAGI (reference sequence). V trimming: 5 bases; J trimming: 0 bases; junction bases outside the gene matches: 10. Written as DNA, the CDR3 is TGTGCCAGCAGTCCGACGTCGGACAGGTATAGCAATCAGCCCCAGCATTTT. The encoded protein is CASSPTSDRYSNQPQHF.

The CDR3 coding sequence is TGTGCCAGCAGGACCCCGGGACAGTCCTACAATGAGCAGTTCTTC. Amino acid sequence: CASRTPGQSYNEQFF. The chain is built from TRBV6-5 and TRBJ2-1; 7 nucleotides align to TRBD1. Germline assignment: CDR1 MNHEY and CDR2 SVGAGI. Trimming cost V 6 bases and J 1 base; bases outside gene matches: 6. CDR3 length equals 15 residues.

This clone was counted between two and nine times. This sequence joins TRBV7-2 and TRBJ2-1, with D uncertain. This CDR3 spans 15 amino acids. CDR1 and CDR2 (germline): SGHTA, FQGNSA. The V end lost 5 bases, the J end lost 0 bases, and 11 bases lay between the germline ends. The CDR3 loop reads CASSITMSSYNEQFF. The CDR3 nucleotides are TGTGCCAGCAGCATCACCATGAGCTCCTACAATGAGCAGTTCTTC.

This chain uses TRBV6-1 with TRBJ1-1; weak D call: TRBD1 (5 bases). The CDR3 extends over 15 amino acids. V dropped 0 bases and J dropped 1 base, with 9 bases sitting between them. Germline lookup yields CDR1 MNHNS and CDR2 SASEGT. Written as DNA, the CDR3 is TGTGCCAGCAGTGAAGCCTTAACAGGGAACACTGAAGCTTTCTTT. It specifies CASSEALTGNTEAFF.

The gene calls are TRBV9 and TRBJ1-1, with 10 bases lining up with TRBD1. Looked up from germline, CDR1 is SGDLS and CDR2 is YYNGEE. The CDR3 is 15 amino acids. The junction had 5 bases not matched to a gene; V was cut back by 4 bases and J by 2 bases. The CDR3 protein is CASSQRDRGNTEAFF. CDR3 DNA sequence: TGTGCCAGCAGCCAACGGGACAGGGGTAACACTGAAGCTTTCTTT.

This clone was recorded only once. V gene TRBV28 combines with J gene TRBJ1-1, with D perhaps matching TRBD1 (6 bases). Germline-derived CDR1 and CDR2 are MDHEN and SYDVKM. V was clipped by 7 bases and J by 7 bases, with 19 bases between them. The CDR3 runs 14 residues. The CDR3 DNA follows: TGTGCCAGCACCCTGGGGCGGGGGCACGGTGAAGCTTTCTTT. Encoded protein: CASTLGRGHGEAFF.

The rearrangement links TRBV3-1 (or the pseudogene TRBV3-2) to TRBJ1-6; possibly TRBD1 for D (5 bases). The CDR3 spans 14 residues. Per germline, CDR1 LGHDT and CDR2 YNNKEL (reference sequence). The V end was cut by 6 bases, the J end by 6 bases, with 12 bases between. CDR3 coding DNA: TGTGCCAGCAGTGGGGCCTATGGTAATTCACCCCTCCACTTT. This codes for CASSGAYGNSPLHF.

V is TRBV7-9 and J is TRBJ2-1, with D possibly TRBD2 on 6 matching bases. Germline V gene sequence: CDR1 SEHNR, CDR2 FQNEAQ (reference sequence). Trimming left V 5 bases short and J 15 bases short, with 17 bases between. The CDR3 is made up of 12 amino acids. CDR3 sequence (DNA): TGTGCCAGCAGCCCCACACTAGCCGAAGGGTTCTTC. Residues: CASSPTLAEGFF.

The rearrangement joins TRBV5-1 to TRBJ1-2; TRBD1 matches 8 bases. Per the germline V gene, CDR1 is SGHRS and CDR2 is YFSETQ. J lost 7 bases, V lost 4 bases, and 6 bases had no gene match. This CDR3 has 13 residues. The CDR3 DNA reads TGCGCCAGCAGCCTTGGACAGGGCTTTGGCTACACCTTC. As protein: CASSLGQGFGYTF.

This chain links TRBV30 with TRBJ2-3; no reliable D call. Trimming removed 8 bases from V and 7 bases from J, with 13 bases in between. The CDR3 length is 11 residues. Germline V gives CDR1 GTSNPN, CDR2 SVGIG (reference sequence). CDR3 DNA: TGTGCCCTGGCGGCCGGAAATACGCAGTATTTT. This gives the protein CALAAGNTQYF.

The rearrangement joins TRBV30 to TRBJ2-1; maybe TRBD1 (6 bases). From germline, CDR1 is GTSNPN and CDR2 SVGIG (reference sequence). Trimming removed 1 base from V and 8 bases from J, with 12 bases in between. The CDR3 contains 13 residues. CDR3 amino acids: CAWSANTGYEQFF. The CDR3 DNA reads as TGTGCCTGGAGTGCCAATACAGGGTATGAGCAGTTCTTC.

V gene TRBV10-2 combines with J gene TRBJ2-2; 12 bases are shared with TRBD2. The CDR3 consists of 16 residues. Germline V gene sequence: CDR1 WSHSY, CDR2 SAAADI. With 6 bases clipped from V and 1 base from J, the junction kept 3 bases outside the gene matches. DNA of the CDR3: TGCGCCAGCAGACTGGGACTAGCGGGGAACACCGGGGAGCTGTTTTTT. It translates to CASRLGLAGNTGELFF.

V is TRBV6-6 and J is TRBJ1-5, with TRBD1 identical over 8 bases. Looked up from germline, CDR1 is MNHNY and CDR2 is SVGAGI (reference sequence). This CDR3 is 14 amino acids long. J lost 5 bases, V lost 6 bases, and 6 bases had no gene match. CDR3 nucleotides: TGTGCCAGCAGACAAAACAGGGGGGATCAGCCCCAGCATTTT. Its protein is CASRQNRGDQPQHF.